This TCR beta chain was identified in a study of cytomegalovirus exposure and HLA in healthy donors. About the study: Samples from HLA-typed donors yielded approximately 80 million unique TCRs in an early data release. Caucasian-associated ancestry cluster membership applied to around 76% of a few hundred genotyped donors.

Regarding the study as a whole: Among the most significant clusters, several appeared linked to common viral pathogens in a later analysis.

60 Vbeta and 13 Jbeta primers were used in PCR. Measured with immunoSEQ multiplex PCR; TCRdb has only the in-frame clones, and not every one. The table records approximately 120,000 clones, 65% to 85% of them present only once. This CDR3 is 14 amino acids long. V lost 0 bases and J lost 3, with 9 bases in between. CDR1 and CDR2 from the germline V gene are MNHNS and SASEGT. A word on this clone: Its antigen is undetermined.

The source is a man younger than 30 in good health and CMV-seropositive. The J gene is TRBJ2-7, the V gene TRBV6-1; TRBD1 might be the D (6 bases). The sequencing input was PBMCs. DNA for the CDR3: TGTGCCAGCAGTGAAGCGAGGGGACACTACGAGCAGTACTTC. Amino acids: CASSEARGHYEQYF.